Below, 8 T cell receptor beta chains from the same sample are listed, as sequenced in a study of PD-1 blockade in classical Hodgkin lymphoma (dated by TCRdb to 2020 to 2021). The library was obtained by the immunoSEQ multiplex PCR assay. TCRdb carries this immuneACCESS record with in-frame sequences only. Its versions omit some clonotypes, under half of them owing to an unresolved V gene in the studies checked, with the rest unexplained. The sample table contains 110,000 or so clones; only one count was recorded for around 90% of them. The ten largest clones capture 15% to 20% of the sample. The time point label for this specimen denotes: cycle 4 day 1 (C4D1), after 6 weeks of nivolumab. All trial patients had relapsed after autologous stem cell transplantation, with cohorts A, B and C differing in prior brentuximab vedotin exposure. The sequencing used peripheral blood mononuclear cells (PBMCs), collected before the fourth cycle of nivolumab. These TCRs come from a human donor with classical Hodgkin lymphoma.

The chain joins TRBV19 to TRBJ2-1; D possibly matches TRBD1 or TRBD2 (6 bases each). Germline V gene lookup returns CDR1 LNHDA and CDR2 SQIVND (reference sequence). The CDR3 spans 16 residues. V was cut by 0 bases and J by 7 bases, with 16 bases left in between. CDR3 coding DNA: TGTGCCAGTAGTATAGATCAAGGGGGGTGGATAAATGAGCAGTTCTTC. It is translated as CASSIDQGGWINEQFF.

The J gene is TRBJ2-7, the V gene TRBV4-3, with 10 bases that match TRBD2. This CDR3 is built from 14 residues. After removal of 0 bases from V and 6 bases from J, the junction contained 2 bases not matched to a gene. Per the germline V gene, CDR1 is LGHNA and CDR2 is YSLEER. The CDR3 nucleotides read TGCGCCAGCAGCCAAGATTCTAGCGGGAGCGAGCAGTACTTC. As protein: CASSQDSSGSEQYF.

The rearrangement uses TRBV5-4 and TRBJ1-5; 7 bases align to TRBD1. Trimming took 4 bases from V and 1 from J; bases not matched to a gene: 2. The CDR3 has 14 residues. Germline CDR1 is SGHNT and CDR2 is YYREEE (reference sequence). The CDR3 DNA sequence: TGTGCCAGCAGCGTCAGGGGGAGCAATCAGCCCCAGCATTTT. Amino acid sequence: CASSVRGSNQPQHF.

J is TRBJ1-5 and V is TRBV5-6; D not certain. The V end lost 3 bases, the J end lost 4 bases, and 11 bases lay between the germline ends. CDR3 length equals 14 residues. Germline V lookup: CDR1 SGHDT, CDR2 YYEEEE. The CDR3 DNA follows: TGTGCCAGCAGCTCTTACAGTTTAAATCAGCCCCAGCATTTT. Translated, it gives CASSSYSLNQPQHF.

V gene TRBV6-5 combines with J gene TRBJ2-3, with 9 bases matching TRBD2. The CDR3 extends over 15 amino acids. Germline-derived CDR1 and CDR2 are MNHEY and SVGAGI. Unmatched junction bases numbered 10, after V lost 6 bases and J lost 6 bases. DNA of the CDR3: TGTGCCAGCAGGATTAGCGGGAGTAGGGCTGATACGCAGTATTTT. This codes for CASRISGSRADTQYF.

V and J are TRBV7-2 and TRBJ1-1; the D gene is possibly TRBD1 (6 bases). Germline CDR1 and CDR2: SGHTA and FQGNSA. V was pared by 5 bases and J by 0 bases, with 13 bases between. The CDR3 contains 15 residues. In DNA, the CDR3 is TGTGCCAGCAGCGTCAACAGGGAGGTGAACACTGAAGCTTTCTTT. It yields the protein CASSVNREVNTEAFF.

The V and J genes are TRBV7-2 and TRBJ2-1, with D maybe TRBD1 (6 bases). Germline-derived CDR1 and CDR2 are SGHTA and FQGNSA. The CDR3 spans 14 residues. Trimming removed 5 bases from V and 10 bases from J, with 18 bases in between. CDR3 sequence reads: CASSPTFRGSEQFF. The CDR3 DNA is TGTGCCAGCAGCCCCACATTCAGGGGAAGCGAGCAGTTCTTC.

This clone appeared once. Its ends do not fully match the called genes, so a read error is possible. V usage is TRBV28 and J usage is TRBJ2-1, with TRBD2 as a possible D gene (5 bases). Germline CDR1 reads MDHEN; CDR2 reads SYDVKM. The CDR3 runs 17 residues. CDR3 DNA sequence: TGTGCCAGCAGCTCCCCCCCCGGGGTTGGGTCCTCCAATGAGCAGTTCTTC. Its translation: CASSSPPGVGSSNEQFF.